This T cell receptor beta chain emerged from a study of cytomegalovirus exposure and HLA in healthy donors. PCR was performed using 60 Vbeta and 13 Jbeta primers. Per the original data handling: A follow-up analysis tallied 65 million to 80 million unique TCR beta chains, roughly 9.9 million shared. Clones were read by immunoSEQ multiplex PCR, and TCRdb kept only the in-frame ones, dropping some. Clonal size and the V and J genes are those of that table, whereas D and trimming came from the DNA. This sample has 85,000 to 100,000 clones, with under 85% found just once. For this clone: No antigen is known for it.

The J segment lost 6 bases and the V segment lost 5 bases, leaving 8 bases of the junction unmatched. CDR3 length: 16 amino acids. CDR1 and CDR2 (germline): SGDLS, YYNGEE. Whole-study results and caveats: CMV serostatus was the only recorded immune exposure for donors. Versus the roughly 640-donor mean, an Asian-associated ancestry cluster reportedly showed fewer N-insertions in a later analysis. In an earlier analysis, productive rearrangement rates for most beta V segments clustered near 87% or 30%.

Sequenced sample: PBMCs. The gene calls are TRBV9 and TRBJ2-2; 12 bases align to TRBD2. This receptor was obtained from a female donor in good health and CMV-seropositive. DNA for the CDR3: TGTGCCAGCAGTCTCCTAGCGGGGGGGCCGTCCGGGGAGCTGTTTTTT. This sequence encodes CASSLLAGGPSGELFF. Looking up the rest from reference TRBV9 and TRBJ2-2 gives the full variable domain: DSGVTQTPKHLITATGQRVTLRCSPRSGDLSVYWYQQSLDQGLQFLIQYYNGEERAKGNILERFSAQQFPDLHSELNLSSLELGDSALYFCASSLLAGGPSGELFFGEGSRLTVL.